These T cell receptor beta chains were read from a single sample in a study of response to subunit inactivated influenza vaccine. TCRdb processed the RT-PCR reads anew with MiXCR; each CDR3 protein has one entry. The sample has about 530,000 distinct CDR3 sequences; roughly 12% are singletons. Material: PBMCs from blood, obtained on the day of vaccination. These receptors came from a man aged 45-65 years who received an inactivated influenza vaccine. Each CDR3 is given with its conserved first and last residue. A D gene is named only where the DNA matches it firmly. Some rows mark clone size as missing; the rest say once, few, many or name a class of expanded clone.

v_call: TRBV12-3/TRBV12-4
clone_size: few
d_call: TRBD2
j_call: TRBJ2-3
cdr3_aa: CASSPPGLAGNTQYF
cdr3_nt: TGTGCCAGCAGTCCTCCGGGACTAGCGGGAAATACGCAGTATTTT

v_call: TRBV6-5
clone_size: few
d_call: -
j_call: TRBJ1-5
cdr3_aa: CASSYGRDNQPQHF
cdr3_nt: TGTGCCAGCAGTTACGGCAGGGACAATCAGCCCCAGCATTTT

v_call: TRBV29-1
clone_size: many
d_call: TRBD1
j_call: TRBJ2-3
cdr3_aa: CSVARTGGTDTQYF
cdr3_nt: TGCAGCGTTGCGAGGACAGGAGGCACAGATACGCAGTATTTT

v_call: TRBV24-1
clone_size: -
d_call: -
j_call: TRBJ2-6
cdr3_aa: CATSKPGSSGANVLTF
cdr3_nt: TGTGCCACCAGTAAGCCAGGGTCCTCTGGGGCCAACGTCCTGACTTTC

v_call: TRBV7-3
clone_size: -
d_call: -
j_call: TRBJ2-1
cdr3_aa: CASSFGPEDEQFF
cdr3_nt: TGTGCCAGCAGCTTCGGGCCCGAGGATGAGCAGTTCTTC

v_call: TRBV5-1
clone_size: -
d_call: -
j_call: TRBJ2-1
cdr3_aa: CASSLGSTSSYEQFF
cdr3_nt: TGCGCCAGCAGCTTGGGTTCCACTTCATCGTATGAGCAGTTCTTC

v_call: TRBV28
clone_size: -
d_call: TRBD2
j_call: TRBJ2-7
cdr3_aa: CASSFDIAGGGYEQYF
cdr3_nt: TGTGCCAGCAGTTTCGATATCGCGGGAGGGGGCTACGAGCAGTACTTC

v_call: TRBV7-2
clone_size: many
d_call: -
j_call: TRBJ2-7
cdr3_aa: CASSLDSRVYEQYF
cdr3_nt: TGTGCCAGCAGCTTAGATTCCAGGGTCTACGAGCAGTACTTC

v_call: TRBV19
clone_size: -
d_call: -
j_call: TRBJ2-7
cdr3_aa: CASSIQGSSYEQYF
cdr3_nt: TGTGCCAGTAGTATACAGGGGAGCAGCTACGAGCAGTACTTC

v_call: TRBV5-5
clone_size: -
d_call: -
j_call: TRBJ2-7
cdr3_aa: CASSSGTAGYEQYF
cdr3_nt: TGTGCCAGCAGTTCCGGGACAGCGGGCTACGAGCAGTACTTC

v_call: TRBV7-9
clone_size: once
d_call: -
j_call: TRBJ2-5
cdr3_aa: CASSLAGDGTQYF
cdr3_nt: TGTGCCAGCAGCTTAGCGGGCGATGGGACCCAGTACTTC

v_call: TRBV7-2
clone_size: -
d_call: -
j_call: TRBJ2-5
cdr3_aa: CASTLPGQETQYF
cdr3_nt: TGTGCCAGCACCTTGCCGGGCCAAGAGACCCAGTACTTC

v_call: TRBV18
clone_size: -
d_call: -
j_call: TRBJ2-2
cdr3_aa: CASSRLNAANTGELFF
cdr3_nt: TGTGCCAGCTCACGGCTTAATGCCGCGAACACCGGGGAGCTGTTTTTT

v_call: TRBV14
clone_size: few
d_call: -
j_call: TRBJ2-1
cdr3_aa: CASSQVRLSSYNEQFF
cdr3_nt: TGTGCCAGCAGCCAAGTACGCCTCAGCTCCTACAATGAGCAGTTCTTC

v_call: TRBV4-1
clone_size: -
d_call: -
j_call: TRBJ2-1
cdr3_aa: CASSQVGRGPKYNEQFF
cdr3_nt: TGCGCCAGCAGCCAAGTTGGACGGGGGCCAAAATACAATGAGCAGTTCTTC

v_call: TRBV19
clone_size: -
d_call: -
j_call: TRBJ2-7
cdr3_aa: CASSIDSDSYTEQYF
cdr3_nt: TGTGCCAGTAGTATAGACTCTGACTCCTACACCGAGCAGTACTTC

v_call: TRBV4-3
clone_size: -
d_call: TRBD2
j_call: TRBJ2-7
cdr3_aa: CASSQVQGGIYEQYF
cdr3_nt: TGCGCCAGCAGCCAAGTGCAGGGAGGGATCTACGAGCAGTACTTC

v_call: TRBV5-1
clone_size: many
d_call: TRBD1
j_call: TRBJ1-2
cdr3_aa: CASSLALRQGQNGYTF
cdr3_nt: TGCGCCAGCAGCTTGGCTTTACGACAGGGTCAAAATGGCTACACCTTC

v_call: TRBV6-5
clone_size: -
d_call: -
j_call: TRBJ1-6
cdr3_aa: CASSTGNSPLHF
cdr3_nt: TGTGCCAGCAGCACAGGGAATTCACCCCTCCACTTT

v_call: TRBV5-1
clone_size: few
d_call: TRBD2
j_call: TRBJ2-5
cdr3_aa: CASSSTRGEETQYF
cdr3_nt: TGCGCCAGCAGCTCTACGCGGGGGGAGGAGACCCAGTACTTC

v_call: TRBV5-1
clone_size: few
d_call: -
j_call: TRBJ1-3
cdr3_aa: CASSPRTTPSGNTIYF
cdr3_nt: TGCGCCAGCAGCCCACGAACGACTCCCTCTGGAAACACCATATATTTT

v_call: TRBV7-2
clone_size: -
d_call: -
j_call: TRBJ2-3
cdr3_aa: CASSLERGGRHTQYF
cdr3_nt: TGTGCCAGCAGCTTAGAACGAGGGGGGCGGCATACGCAGTATTTT

v_call: TRBV28
clone_size: -
d_call: TRBD1
j_call: TRBJ1-4
cdr3_aa: CASSPTGIDEKLFF
cdr3_nt: TGTGCCAGCAGTCCGACAGGGATCGATGAAAAACTGTTTTTT

v_call: TRBV5-1
clone_size: few
d_call: TRBD2
j_call: TRBJ2-1
cdr3_aa: CASSLVGLAGRTEQFF
cdr3_nt: TGCGCCAGCAGCTTGGTAGGACTAGCGGGCCGGACTGAGCAGTTCTTC

v_call: TRBV4-2
clone_size: many
d_call: -
j_call: TRBJ1-4
cdr3_aa: CASSHPATNEKLFF
cdr3_nt: TGTGCCAGCAGCCACCCAGCAACTAATGAAAAACTGTTTTTT

v_call: TRBV7-8
clone_size: few
d_call: -
j_call: TRBJ2-1
cdr3_aa: CASSLVGGLILFEQFF
cdr3_nt: TGTGCCAGCAGCTTAGTCGGGGGGCTCATTTTATTTGAGCAGTTCTTC

v_call: TRBV15
clone_size: -
d_call: TRBD1
j_call: TRBJ2-1
cdr3_aa: CATSRRGTGGHHEQFF
cdr3_nt: TGTGCCACCAGCAGGAGGGGGACAGGGGGCCATCATGAGCAGTTCTTC

v_call: TRBV11-2
clone_size: -
d_call: TRBD1
j_call: TRBJ2-5
cdr3_aa: CASSFTGGEETQYF
cdr3_nt: TGTGCCAGCAGCTTTACAGGGGGCGAAGAGACCCAGTACTTC

v_call: TRBV19
clone_size: -
d_call: -
j_call: TRBJ1-1
cdr3_aa: CASSALMGTEAFF
cdr3_nt: TGTGCCAGTAGTGCCCTCATGGGGACTGAAGCTTTCTTT

v_call: TRBV4-3
clone_size: -
d_call: TRBD2
j_call: TRBJ2-2
cdr3_aa: CASSQGGGVAGVHTGELFF
cdr3_nt: TGCGCCAGCAGCCAAGGGGGGGGAGTAGCGGGAGTTCACACCGGGGAGCTGTTTTTT

v_call: TRBV7-2
clone_size: -
d_call: -
j_call: TRBJ2-3
cdr3_aa: CASSFPPGGTDTQYF
cdr3_nt: TGTGCCAGCAGCTTCCCCCCTGGAGGGACAGATACGCAGTATTTT

v_call: TRBV6-1
clone_size: few
d_call: -
j_call: TRBJ2-1
cdr3_aa: CASSIGTVFYNEQFF
cdr3_nt: TGTGCCAGCAGTATAGGGACTGTTTTCTACAATGAGCAGTTCTTC

v_call: TRBV4-3
clone_size: -
d_call: -
j_call: TRBJ2-5
cdr3_aa: CASSQAGVRETQYF
cdr3_nt: TGCGCCAGCAGCCAAGCGGGAGTTCGAGAGACCCAGTACTTC

v_call: TRBV20-1
clone_size: -
d_call: -
j_call: TRBJ2-7
cdr3_aa: CSARDLRGSSYEQYF
cdr3_nt: TGCAGTGCTAGAGATTTAAGGGGTTCGTCCTACGAGCAGTACTTC

v_call: TRBV6-5
clone_size: many
d_call: TRBD2
j_call: TRBJ2-3
cdr3_aa: CASSYSGLAGGTDTQYF
cdr3_nt: TGTGCCAGCAGTTACTCGGGACTAGCGGGGGGCACAGATACGCAGTATTTT

v_call: TRBV29-1
clone_size: -
d_call: TRBD2
j_call: TRBJ2-2
cdr3_aa: CSVSTSGNTGELFF
cdr3_nt: TGCAGCGTTTCGACTAGCGGAAACACCGGGGAGCTGTTTTTT

v_call: TRBV18
clone_size: many
d_call: -
j_call: TRBJ2-2
cdr3_aa: CASSPAGVNTGELFF
cdr3_nt: TGTGCCAGCTCACCAGCAGGGGTGAACACCGGGGAGCTGTTTTTT

v_call: TRBV7-9
clone_size: few
d_call: TRBD1
j_call: TRBJ2-5
cdr3_aa: CASSFDQGAKTQYF
cdr3_nt: TGTGCCAGCAGCTTTGATCAGGGGGCTAAGACCCAGTACTTC

v_call: TRBV4-3
clone_size: few
d_call: -
j_call: TRBJ2-5
cdr3_aa: CASSQESRRGGETQYF
cdr3_nt: TGCGCCAGCAGCCAAGAATCGCGGCGGGGAGGAGAGACCCAGTACTTC

v_call: TRBV6-2/TRBV6-3
clone_size: -
d_call: -
j_call: TRBJ1-5
cdr3_aa: CASSIFGGRRSNQPQHF
cdr3_nt: TGTGCCAGCAGTATCTTCGGGGGGCGCCGGAGCAATCAGCCCCAGCATTTT

v_call: TRBV7-2
clone_size: -
d_call: TRBD2
j_call: TRBJ2-1
cdr3_aa: CASSLSSGGWGEQFF
cdr3_nt: TGTGCCAGCAGCTTATCCAGCGGGGGGTGGGGTGAGCAGTTCTTC

v_call: TRBV11-2
clone_size: many
d_call: -
j_call: TRBJ2-1
cdr3_aa: CASSLSSLANEQFF
cdr3_nt: TGTGCCAGCAGCTTAAGTTCCCTAGCGAATGAGCAGTTCTTC

v_call: TRBV6-2/TRBV6-3
clone_size: -
d_call: -
j_call: TRBJ2-7
cdr3_aa: CASSSPLSSGEQYF
cdr3_nt: TGTGCCAGCAGTTCGCCCCTCTCGTCGGGAGAGCAGTACTTC

v_call: TRBV28
clone_size: few
d_call: TRBD2
j_call: TRBJ2-1
cdr3_aa: CASSFVVFRRESLRGGEQFF
cdr3_nt: TGTGCCAGCAGTTTTGTCGTTTTCCGGCGGGAGTCCCTACGAGGTGGTGAGCAGTTCTTC